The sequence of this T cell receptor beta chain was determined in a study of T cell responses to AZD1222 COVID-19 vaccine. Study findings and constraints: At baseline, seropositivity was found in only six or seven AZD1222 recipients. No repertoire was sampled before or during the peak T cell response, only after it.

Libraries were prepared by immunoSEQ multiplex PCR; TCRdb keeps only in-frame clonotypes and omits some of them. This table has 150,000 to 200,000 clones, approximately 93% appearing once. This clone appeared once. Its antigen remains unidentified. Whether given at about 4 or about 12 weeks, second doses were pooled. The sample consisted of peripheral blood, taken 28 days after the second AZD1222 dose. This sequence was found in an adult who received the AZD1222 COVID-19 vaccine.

This CDR3 reads CATSRDLNSPLHF. CDR3 nucleotides: TGTGCCACCAGCAGAGATCTGAATTCACCCCTCCACTTT. The chain carries TRBV15 and TRBJ1-6; D is unresolved. Trimming pared 0 bases from V and 7 bases from J, leaving 4 bases between. Looked up from germline, CDR1 is LNHNV and CDR2 is YYDKDF (reference sequence). The CDR3 runs 13 residues.